The T cell receptor (beta chain) described here comes from a study of spatial heterogeneity in lung cancer. Whole-study context: The study consistently detected more beta-chain than alpha-chain sequences. Overall study results and limits: Ubiquitous expanded tumor TCRs appeared in blood more at resection than follow-up.

V lost 2 bases, J lost 2 bases, and 11 bases lay in between. This CDR3 comprises 15 residues. Germline V lookup: CDR1 MNHEY, CDR2 SVGAGI. MiXCR was run by TCRdb on the 5' RACE reads, yielding one entry per CDR3 protein. Here the sample spans some 22,000 distinct CDR3 sequences, less than 6% being singletons. This clonotype has a count of ten or more. Its antigen is as yet unknown. Documented time point: sample taken at primary tumor resection. Researchers sequenced whole RNA taken from tumor, nontumor lung or frozen PBMC without sorting. This TCR came from a male donor with early-stage non-small cell lung cancer. The gene calls are TRBV6-5 and TRBJ2-3; D is ambiguous. The specimen comprised PBMCs, sampled at surgery. The DNA of the CDR3 is TGTGCCAGCAGTTACGACTCCCCGAACACAGATACGCAGTATTTT. It is translated as CASSYDSPNTDTQYF.